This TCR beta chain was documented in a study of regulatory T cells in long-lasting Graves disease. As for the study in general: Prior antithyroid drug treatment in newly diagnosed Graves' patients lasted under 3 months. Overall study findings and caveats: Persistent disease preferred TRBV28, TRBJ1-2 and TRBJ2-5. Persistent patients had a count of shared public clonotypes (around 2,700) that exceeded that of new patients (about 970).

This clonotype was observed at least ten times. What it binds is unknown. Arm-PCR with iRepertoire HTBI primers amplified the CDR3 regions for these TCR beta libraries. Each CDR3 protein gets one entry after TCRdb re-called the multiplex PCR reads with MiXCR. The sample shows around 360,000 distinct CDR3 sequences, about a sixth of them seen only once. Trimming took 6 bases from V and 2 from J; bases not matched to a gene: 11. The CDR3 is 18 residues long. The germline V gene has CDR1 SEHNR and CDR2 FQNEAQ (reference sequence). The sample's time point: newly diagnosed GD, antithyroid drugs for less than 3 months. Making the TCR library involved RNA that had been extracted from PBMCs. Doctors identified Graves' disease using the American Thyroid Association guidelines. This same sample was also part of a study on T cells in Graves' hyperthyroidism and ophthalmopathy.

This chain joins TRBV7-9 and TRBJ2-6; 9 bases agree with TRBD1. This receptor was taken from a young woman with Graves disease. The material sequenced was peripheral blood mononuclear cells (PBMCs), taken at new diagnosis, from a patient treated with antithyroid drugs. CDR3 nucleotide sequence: TGTGCCAGCAGTTTTCCGGGACAGGGTGTCACTGGGGCCAACGTCCTGACTTTC. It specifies CASSFPGQGVTGANVLTF. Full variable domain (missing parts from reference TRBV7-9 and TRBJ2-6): DTGVSQNPRHKITKRGQNVTFRCDPISEHNRLYWYRQTLGQGPEFLTYFQNEAQLEKSRLLSDRFSAERPKGSFSTLEIQRTEQGDSAMYLCASSFPGQGVTGANVLTFGAGSRLTVL.